The 15 T cell receptor beta chains reported below all come from one sample, sequenced in a study of CD8+ T cells in alopecia areata (dated by TCRdb to between 2017 and 2018). The library was prepared using the immunoSEQ multiplex PCR assay. RNA was extracted from all samples and reverse transcribed into cDNA as template for TCR sequencing. TCRdb mirrors the immuneACCESS table, restricted to in-frame sequences. Some clones are absent from its copies; in checked studies, under half trace to an unresolved V gene, and the reason for the others is unknown. The sample table records nearly 110,000 clones; around 84% of these occur just once. The ten largest clones take up roughly a quarter of the sample. The sample's time point label, decoded: less than 30 weeks on oral tofacitinib. This specimen's treatment or condition label, interpreted: oral pan-JAK inhibitor, 5-10 mg twice daily. The sequences come from CD8+ T cells sorted from blood, collected at week 24, from a patient treated with tofacitinib. The source of these receptors is a human donor with alopecia areata.

The chain couples TRBV7-9 to TRBJ2-3; either TRBD1 or TRBD2 may supply D (5 bases each). The CDR3 extends over 18 amino acids. CDR1 and CDR2 (germline): SEHNR, FQNEAQ (reference sequence). V lost 10 bases to trimming and J lost 5 bases, with 31 bases between them. In DNA form, the CDR3 reads TGTGCCATCACTCCAAATCCGGGACCCCCCCTCAAGCAAGATACGCAGTATTTT. It codes for CAITPNPGPPLKQDTQYF.

The rearrangement links TRBV27 to TRBJ2-4; 7 bases agree with TRBD1. CDR3 size: 15 residues. V dropped 10 bases and J dropped 2; count of bases not matched to a gene: 11. CDR1 MNHEY and CDR2 SMNVEV come from the germline V gene (reference sequence). DNA of the CDR3: TGTGCCAACAAGGACAGGCGGCTAACCAAAAACATTCAGTACTTC. It encodes CANKDRRLTKNIQYF.

The chain joins TRBV11-2 to TRBJ2-7; a possible D gene is TRBD1 (5 bases). V gave up 5 bases and J gave up 4 bases, with 18 bases separating them. Germline values: CDR1 SGHAT, CDR2 FQNNGV. The CDR3 contains 15 residues. Here the CDR3 reads CASSRGQGQSYEQYF. DNA for the CDR3: TGTGCCAGCAGCCGAGGCCAGGGCCAGTCATACGAGCAGTACTTC. Full variable domain (missing parts from reference TRBV11-2 and TRBJ2-7): EAGVAQSPRYKIIEKRQSVAFWCNPISGHATLYWYQQILGQGPKLLIQFQNNGVVDDSQLPKDRFSAERLKGVDSTLKIQPAKLEDSAVYLCASSRGQGQSYEQYFGPGTRLTVT.

V is TRBV5-1 and J is TRBJ2-7; either TRBD1 or TRBD2 may fit D (5 bases each). This CDR3 spans 14 amino acids. V shed 2 bases and J shed 6 bases, with 15 bases lying between them. The germline V gene has CDR1 SGHRS and CDR2 YFSETQ. CDR3 amino acids: CASSFGTGSTEQYF. The CDR3 DNA is TGCGCCAGCAGCTTTGGGACCGGGTCGACCGAGCAGTACTTC. The complete variable domain, with remaining parts taken from reference TRBV5-1 and TRBJ2-7, reads KAGVTQTPRYLIKTRGQQVTLSCSPISGHRSVSWYQQTPGQGLQFLFEYFSETQRNKGNFPGRFSGRQFSNSRSEMNVSTLELGDSALYLCASSFGTGSTEQYFGPGTRLTVT.

The J gene is TRBJ2-1, the V gene TRBV5-8, with D perhaps given as TRBD1 or TRBD2 (6 bases each). The V end was cut by 9 bases, the J end by 7 bases, with 17 bases between. The CDR3 runs 13 residues. Germline loops: CDR1 SGHTS, CDR2 YDEGEE. CDR3 in DNA: TGTGCCACCTCCTTACGGGGGACAAATGAGCAGTTCTTC. This sequence encodes CATSLRGTNEQFF.

CDR3 bases: TGTGCCAGCAGTCCTACAGGGTTTCAGCCCCAGCATTTT. Protein sequence: CASSPTGFQPQHF. The chain joins TRBV6-5 to TRBJ1-5, with a possible D match to TRBD1 (6 bases). The CDR3 is made up of 13 amino acids. In germline, CDR1 is MNHEY, CDR2 SVGAGI. Trimming removed 5 bases at V and 6 bases at J, with 11 bases between.

The rearrangement links TRBV27 to TRBJ1-4; D remains ambiguous. The germline CDR1 and CDR2 sequences are MNHEY and SMNVEV (reference sequence). This CDR3 spans 18 amino acids. V was pared by 2 bases and J by 0 bases, with 16 bases between. The CDR3 sequence is CASSLRALGFATNEKLFF. CDR3 sequence (DNA): TGTGCCAGCAGTTTACGGGCTTTGGGCTTTGCAACTAATGAAAAACTGTTTTTT.

The CDR3 nucleotides read TGTGCCAGCGGTCCGGGCGAGCAGTTCTTC. Its translation: CASGPGEQFF. The V and J genes are TRBV27 and TRBJ2-1; the D is unclear. CDR1 is MNHEY, CDR2 SMNVEV, per germline (reference sequence). The CDR3 runs 10 residues. Deletions cut 8 bases from V and 10 bases from J, with 9 bases between.

This clone showed up just once. The rearrangement links TRBV2 to TRBJ2-1; TRBD2 aligns across 13 bases. Germline V lookup: CDR1 SNHLY, CDR2 FYNNEI. This CDR3 spans 21 amino acids. The trim removed 3 bases at V and 6 bases at J, leaving 20 bases unmatched. CDR3 amino acids: CASSDDGLAGVPGPGVNEQFF. CDR3 coding DNA: TGTGCCAGCAGTGACGACGGACTAGCGGGGGTACCCGGGCCAGGGGTCAATGAGCAGTTCTTC.

The chain links TRBV6-5 to TRBJ2-7, with 7 bases identical to TRBD1. This CDR3 is built from 14 residues. Unmatched junction bases numbered 1, after V lost 0 bases and J lost 2 bases. Germline V CDR1 and CDR2: MNHEY, SVGAGI. This CDR3 reads CASSYSGGPYEQYF. DNA of the CDR3: TGTGCCAGCAGTTACTCAGGGGGCCCCTACGAGCAGTACTTC.

The chain carries TRBV7-8 and TRBJ2-7; weak D call: TRBD2 (5 bases). The CDR3 spans 16 residues. V lost 3 bases and J 1 base, leaving 16 bases between the germline ends. The germline gives CDR1 SGHVS, CDR2 FQNEAQ. The CDR3 region has the DNA TGTGCCAGCAGCTTGGGAGACGGCTCCCCTTCCTACGAGCAGTACTTC. Translating it yields CASSLGDGSPSYEQYF.

V usage is TRBV4-1 and J usage is TRBJ2-2, with no clear D. The germline V gene has CDR1 MGHRA and CDR2 YSYEKL. This CDR3 has 11 residues. Trimming stripped 6 bases from V and 6 bases from J, with 5 bases between. The CDR3 here is CASRTSGELFF. CDR3 coding DNA: TGCGCCAGCAGGACATCCGGGGAGCTGTTTTTT.

The rearrangement joins TRBV11-2 to TRBJ1-1, with D tentatively TRBD1 (6 bases). The V gene lost 3 bases and the J gene lost 4 bases, with 15 bases spanning the gap. The CDR3 has 15 residues. The germline gives CDR1 SGHAT, CDR2 FQNNGV. The CDR3 loop reads CASSFRGLEGTEAFF. CDR3 in DNA: TGTGCCAGCAGCTTCAGGGGCCTAGAGGGCACTGAAGCTTTCTTT.

The chain is built from TRBV7-2 and TRBJ2-7, with TRBD2 matching 8 bases. Germline CDR1 is SGHTA and CDR2 is FQGNSA. The V gene end was trimmed by 1 base and the J gene end by 4 bases; junction bases not matched to a gene: 9. CDR3 length: 16 amino acids. The CDR3 loop is CASSLGFGGGRYEQYF. CDR3 coding DNA: TGTGCCAGCAGCTTAGGTTTCGGCGGGGGGAGGTACGAGCAGTACTTC.

J is TRBJ2-7 and V is TRBV4-3, with a weak D call TRBD1 (5 bases). The V gene's germline CDR1 is LGHNA and CDR2 YSLEER. With 1 base removed from V and 2 bases from J, the gap between germline ends came to 12 bases. The CDR3 length is 15 residues. This chain's CDR3 is CASSQVKGPTYEQYF. Written as DNA, the CDR3 is TGCGCCAGCAGCCAAGTGAAGGGGCCTACCTACGAGCAGTACTTC.